The 5 T cell receptor beta chains presented below share a single source sample, sequenced in a study of blood T cell repertoires in COVID-19. Here immunoSEQ multiplex PCR was the method, and the copy in TCRdb shows in-frame clones only, minus some. Of 280,000 or so clones listed, nearly 90% are singletons. Sequenced material: PBMCs or T cells enriched from blood (not recorded which). Receptor source: a young woman with acute COVID-19.

The chain uses TRBV7-8 and TRBJ2-7; 10 bases align to TRBD1. The J segment lost 3 bases and the V segment lost 3 bases, leaving 8 bases of the junction unmatched. Germline V CDR1 and CDR2: SGHVS, FQNEAQ. The CDR3 loop spans 16 amino acids. This CDR3 is CASSFRDRGGYYEQYF. CDR3 nucleotides: TGTGCCAGCAGCTTTCGGGACAGGGGTGGTTACTACGAGCAGTACTTC. The variable domain in full, completed from reference TRBV7-8 and TRBJ2-7, reads GAGVSQSPRYKVAKRGQDVALRCDPISGHVSLFWYQQALGQGPEFLTYFQNEAQLDKSGLPSDRFFAERPEGSVSTLKIQRTQQEDSAVYLCASSFRDRGGYYEQYFGPGTRLTVT.

The genes are TRBV5-1 and TRBJ2-5; 13 nucleotides agree with TRBD2. V was clipped by 5 bases and J by 5 bases; unmatched bases: 6. The CDR3 runs to 15 residues. CDR1 is SGHRS, CDR2 YFSETQ, per germline. The CDR3 here is CASRGLAGFGETQYF. The CDR3 DNA sequence: TGCGCCAGCAGGGGACTAGCGGGATTTGGGGAGACCCAGTACTTC.

This chain links TRBV6-1 with TRBJ2-5; D is undetermined. The CDR3 consists of 15 residues. CDR1 is MNHNS and CDR2 is SASEGT in the germline V gene. With 1 base removed from V and 2 bases from J, the gap between germline ends came to 11 bases. In DNA form, the CDR3 reads TGTGCCAGCAGTGAAGGTGTCGCAGATCAAGAGACCCAGTACTTC. It yields the protein CASSEGVADQETQYF.

This clone was counted a few times. V is TRBV5-5 and J is TRBJ1-2; D is undetermined. Germline V gives CDR1 SGHKS, CDR2 YYEKEE (reference sequence). Trimming stripped 5 bases from V and 6 bases from J, with 20 bases between. This CDR3 is built from 15 residues. The CDR3 DNA reads TGTGCCAGCAGAGGAACTCTGGAACCTCGGGATGGCTACACCTTC. Its protein product is CASRGTLEPRDGYTF.

The chain combines TRBV5-5 with TRBJ1-1; D is possibly TRBD1 (6 bases). Deletions cut 0 bases from V and 6 bases from J, with 12 bases between. The V gene's germline CDR1 is SGHKS and CDR2 YYEKEE (reference sequence). The CDR3 has 14 amino acids. The CDR3 is CASSLVTGNPEAFF. As DNA, the CDR3 is TGTGCCAGCAGCTTGGTGACAGGAAACCCTGAAGCTTTCTTT.